The rows below give T cell receptor beta chains drawn from one sample of a study of T cell clones after liver transplantation. TCRdb's table, derived via immunoSEQ multiplex PCR, lists solely in-frame clones and lacks some. This sample yields around 100,000 clones, of which 75% to 90% are seen a single time; approximately 0.99% belongs to the top ten. Sequenced material: CD4+ T cells from blood, taken before liver transplant. These receptor sequences come from a human donor who received a liver transplant. CDR3s include the opening cysteine and the closing phenylalanine or tryptophan. The D gene is left open where the match is weak. Size tells how often a clone was seen (once, few, many) or the class of an expanded clone, and some rows leave it out.

few	.	TRBV28	TRBJ2-5	TGTGCCAGCAGTATTGGGCGGGAACGAGAGACCCAGTACTTC	CASSIGRERETQYF
.	.	TRBV29-1	TRBJ2-7	TGCAGCGTTGGCGAACCTCCCTACGAGCAGTACTTC	CSVGEPPYEQYF
.	.	TRBV19	TRBJ1-1	TGTGCCAGTAGTATAGTTGGGGGGTTGAACACTGAAGCTTTCTTT	CASSIVGGLNTEAFF
.	.	TRBV11-3	TRBJ2-3	TGTGCCAGCACCCGCTCGAAACTATTGGGCGGAGCTAGCACAGATACGCAGTATTTT	CASTRSKLLGGASTDTQYF
.	TRBD2	TRBV7-3	TRBJ2-3	TGTGCCAGCAGCTTAGATCTAGCGGGAGGGCCCGCAGATACGCAGTATTTT	CASSLDLAGGPADTQYF
.	.	TRBV29-1	TRBJ2-2	TGCAGCATCCTCGGTTCGCCGAACACCGGGGAGCTGTTTTTT	CSILGSPNTGELFF
few	.	TRBV7-9	TRBJ2-3	TGTGCCAGCAGCCTGGCAGGGGCGATCAATACGCAGTATTTT	CASSLAGAINTQYF
.	.	TRBV29-1	TRBJ2-1	TGCAGTGCGAGGGGCGGGGCACGGGATGAGCAGTTCTTC	CSARGGARDEQFF
.	TRBD2	TRBV18	TRBJ2-1	TGTGCCAGCTCACTCGAGACTAGCGGGGTGTACAATGAGCAGTTCTTC	CASSLETSGVYNEQFF
.	TRBD1	TRBV9	TRBJ2-7	TGTGCCAGCAGCCCAAGACAGGGTAAACCCTACGAGCAGTACTTC	CASSPRQGKPYEQYF
few	.	TRBV5-1	TRBJ2-3	TGCGCCAGCAGCTTGATTAAGAGAGGGGGTGCTACGCTAACGCAGTATTTT	CASSLIKRGGATLTQYF
.	.	TRBV9	TRBJ2-5	TGTGCCAGCAGCGAACTGGGGGCAAAGTCAGAGACCCAGTACTTC	CASSELGAKSETQYF
.	.	TRBV7-2	TRBJ2-7	TGTGCCAGCAGCTCAGTGGGAAACTACGAGCAGTACTTC	CASSSVGNYEQYF